This T cell receptor beta chain appears in the sequencing data of a study of blood T cell repertoires in COVID-19. About the study: Material from acute and convalescent COVID-19 was sourced from the United States, Italy and Spain. T cells, B-cell-depleted T cells, or PBMCs supplied cDNA or gDNA.

V lost 6 bases and J lost 4, with 10 bases in between. The CDR3 is 12 residues long. CDR1 and CDR2 from the germline V gene are MDHEN and SYDVKM. In the original workflow: Amplification of reference gene primers provided the estimated nucleated cell counts. TCRdb's copy holds only in-frame clones and misses some; the assay was immunoSEQ multiplex PCR. For V, J and clone size, that table is used; D and trimming come from the DNA. The top ten clones hold roughly 4.6% of a sample with around 99,000 clones, about four fifths of them seen once. The V gene is TRBV28, the J gene TRBJ2-7, with a weak D call TRBD2 (5 bases). The material sequenced was peripheral blood. This clonotype originated in a human donor in a cohort sampled during active COVID-19. The chain's CDR3 is CASRGTRYEQYF. The DNA of the CDR3 is TGTGCCAGCAGGGGTACTAGGTACGAGCAGTACTTC.